The present T cell receptor (beta chain) was sequenced within a study of blood T cell repertoires in COVID-19. About the study: The cDNA or gDNA used as material had been derived from T cells, B-cell-depleted T cells, or PBMCs.

How the authors handled the data: For nucleated cells, counts were estimated from reference gene primer amplification. Only in-frame clones appear in the TCRdb table, and some are missing; sequencing was by immunoSEQ multiplex PCR. V and J calls and clone size follow that table, whereas D and trimming were derived from the DNA. The data show roughly 150,000 clones, with around 80% seen just once and 7% to 9% held by the top ten. The material sequenced was peripheral blood. This clonotype originated in a man aged 55-75 years with acute or convalescent COVID-19.

CDR3 in amino acids: CASSQPWDSSYEQYF. Here the CDR3 DNA reads TGTGCCAGCAGCCAACCGTGGGACAGCTCCTACGAGCAGTACTTC. V gene TRBV7-8 combines with J gene TRBJ2-7; TRBD1 matches 7 bases. Germline V gene lookup returns CDR1 SGHVS and CDR2 FQNEAQ. Germline trimming cut 5 bases from V and 0 bases from J; bases unmatched to any gene: 7. This CDR3 spans 15 amino acids.